The 29 T cell receptor beta chains below were found in one sample sequenced in a study of shared clonotypes between healthy human individuals. Clones were read by immunoSEQ multiplex PCR, and TCRdb kept only the in-frame ones, dropping some. The table lists around 2.5 million clones, over 85% of them singletons. Sequencing was performed on naive CD4+ T cells from PBMCs. Subset: CD45RA+ positively selected. These receptor sequences come from a man younger than 30 in good health. Some clones in this sample may be carry-over from other donors' samples.

A note on this clone: Other DNA sequences from this sample encode an identical CDR3 as well. The rearrangement uses TRBV7-3 and TRBJ2-1; TRBD2 matches at 12 bases. The CDR3 spans 15 residues. The ends lost 5 bases at V and 4 bases at J; junction bases unmatched: 3. Germline CDR1 is SGHTA and CDR2 is FQGTGA. DNA of the CDR3: TGTGCCAGCAGCCCCGGACTAGCGGGATACAATGAGCAGTTCTTC. It codes for CASSPGLAGYNEQFF. Drawing the rest from reference TRBV7-3 and TRBJ2-1, the complete variable domain is GAGVSQTPSNKVTEKGKYVELRCDPISGHTALYWYRQSLGQGPEFLIYFQGTGAADDSGLPNDRFFAVRPEGSVSTLKIQRTERGDSAVYLCASSPGLAGYNEQFFGPGTRLTVL.

This CDR3 is CASSKGTADGELFF. CDR3 coding DNA: TGCGCCAGCAGCAAAGGGACCGCCGACGGGGAGCTGTTTTTT. This chain connects TRBV5-1 to TRBJ2-2; possibly TRBD1 or TRBD2 for D (5 bases each). CDR3 length: 14 amino acids. Germline V CDR1 and CDR2: SGHRS, YFSETQ. V dropped 4 bases and J dropped 7 bases, with 14 bases sitting between them.

The V and J genes are TRBV11-3 and TRBJ2-2; D gene unclear. Germline CDR1 is SGHNT and CDR2 is YENEEA. V gave up 5 bases and J gave up 3 bases, with 7 bases separating them. The CDR3 consists of 13 residues. CDR3 in amino acids: CASSPIDTGELFF. CDR3 sequence (DNA): TGTGCCAGCAGCCCCATCGACACCGGGGAGCTGTTTTTT.

This clone was picked up a small number of times. The CDR3 protein is CAISGDREAFF. The CDR3 bases are TGTGCCATCAGCGGGGACCGTGAAGCTTTCTTT. The rearrangement joins TRBV10-3 to TRBJ1-1, with D possibly TRBD1 on 5 matching bases. Trimming took off 6 bases at V and 7 bases at J, with 9 bases between the two ends. This CDR3 comprises 11 residues. Germline V gives CDR1 ENHRY, CDR2 SYGVKD.

CDR3 region: CASSFRGIAYQPQHF. CDR3 DNA sequence: TGTGCCAGCAGCTTCAGGGGGATCGCCTATCAGCCCCAGCATTTT. The chain is built from TRBV5-8 and TRBJ1-5, with 7 bases matching TRBD1. CDR3 length: 15 residues. CDR1 and CDR2 (germline): SGHTS, YDEGEE. V lost 2 bases to trimming and J lost 5 bases; unmatched junction nucleotides: 7.

The V and J genes are TRBV30 and TRBJ1-5, with 8 bases fitting TRBD1. The CDR3 is 12 residues long. From germline, CDR1 is GTSNPN and CDR2 SVGIG (reference sequence). J gave up 8 bases and V 5 bases, and 5 bases lay outside the gene matches. CDR3 protein: CAWDDRGEPQHF. CDR3 sequence (DNA): TGTGCCTGGGACGACAGGGGTGAGCCCCAGCATTTT.

This chain links TRBV28 with TRBJ2-1; the D is unclear. V dropped 6 bases and J dropped 11 bases, with 11 bases sitting between them. The germline V gene encodes CDR1 MDHEN and CDR2 SYDVKM. This CDR3 region has 11 residues. In DNA, the CDR3 is TGTGCCAGCAGCCCACCCGGGCAGCAGTTCTTC. It encodes CASSPPGQQFF.

This rearrangement joins TRBV28 to TRBJ1-5, with TRBD1 as a possible D gene (5 bases). The CDR3 length is 19 residues. CDR1 and CDR2 from the germline V gene are MDHEN and SYDVKM. Deletions cut 6 bases from V and 0 bases from J, with 24 bases between. The CDR3 loop reads CASRPVRGTSLYSNQPQHF. The CDR3 coding sequence is TGTGCCAGCAGACCCGTGAGGGGCACATCGCTTTATAGCAATCAGCCCCAGCATTTT. The full variable domain, completed using reference TRBV28 and TRBJ1-5, is DVKVTQSSRYLVKRTGEKVFLECVQDMDHENMFWYRQDPGLGLRLIYFSYDVKMKEKGDIPEGYSVSREKKERFSLILESASTNQTSMYLCASRPVRGTSLYSNQPQHFGDGTRLSIL.

The V and J genes are TRBV5-1 and TRBJ2-1; D ambiguous. The ends were cut back, 0 bases at V and 9 bases at J, with 13 bases in the middle. Germline V gene data show CDR1 as SGHRS and CDR2 as YFSETQ. The length of the CDR3 is 14 residues. CDR3 residues: CASSLGSFMGEQFF. As DNA, the CDR3 is TGCGCCAGCAGCTTGGGGAGTTTTATGGGTGAGCAGTTCTTC.

The chain is built from TRBV4-2 and TRBJ2-2, with 13 bases fitting TRBD2. CDR1 is LGHNA and CDR2 is YNFKEQ in the germline V gene. The CDR3 contains 16 residues. J was trimmed by 6 bases and V by 2 bases; bases with no gene match: 3. This CDR3 is CASSQRLAGGPGELFF. In DNA form, the CDR3 reads TGTGCCAGCAGCCAACGACTAGCGGGAGGCCCCGGGGAGCTGTTTTTT.

The chain carries TRBV5-1 and TRBJ1-4; no clear D. The germline V and J ends were trimmed by 0 bases and 8 bases, with 8 bases remaining between them. The CDR3 sequence is 13 residues long. In germline, CDR1 is SGHRS, CDR2 YFSETQ. CDR3 region: CASSLDGREKLFF. CDR3 nucleotides: TGCGCCAGCAGCTTGGACGGGAGGGAAAAACTGTTTTTT. Filled out from reference TRBV5-1 and TRBJ1-4, the complete variable domain reads KAGVTQTPRYLIKTRGQQVTLSCSPISGHRSVSWYQQTPGQGLQFLFEYFSETQRNKGNFPGRFSGRQFSNSRSEMNVSTLELGDSALYLCASSLDGREKLFFGSGTQLSVL.

The chain couples TRBV5-6 to TRBJ2-7; maybe TRBD2 (6 bases). The CDR3 sequence is 16 residues long. Germline V gene data show CDR1 as SGHDT and CDR2 as YYEEEE. Trimming took 3 bases from V and 6 from J, leaving 22 bases between them. CDR3 sequence: CASSWRKTRLRGEQYF. CDR3 DNA sequence: TGTGCCAGCAGCTGGAGGAAGACTAGACTACGTGGCGAGCAGTACTTC. Full variable domain (rest looked up from reference TRBV5-6 and TRBJ2-7): DAGVTQSPTHLIKTRGQQVTLRCSPKSGHDTVSWYQQALGQGPQFIFQYYEEEERQRGNFPDRFSGHQFPNYSSELNVNALLLGDSALYLCASSWRKTRLRGEQYFGPGTRLTVT.

The chain is built from TRBV9 and TRBJ1-1; 10 nucleotides align to TRBD1. The CDR3 is 18 amino acids. Trimming cost V 4 bases and J 0 bases; bases outside gene matches: 12. Germline V gene sequence: CDR1 SGDLS, CDR2 YYNGEE. The CDR3 bases are TGTGCCAGCAGCCCCCAGCGGACAGGGGGACCCTTGAACACTGAAGCTTTCTTT. It translates to CASSPQRTGGPLNTEAFF.

Turning to this clone: Other DNA sequences within the sample encode an identical CDR3. The rearrangement links TRBV5-1 to TRBJ1-1, with 8 bases aligning to TRBD1. The CDR3 length is 15 residues. The germline V gene has CDR1 SGHRS and CDR2 YFSETQ. V dropped 2 bases and J dropped 0; count of bases not matched to a gene: 3. The CDR3 DNA reads TGCGCCAGCAGCTTAGGACAGGGTATGAACACTGAAGCTTTCTTT. Translated, it gives CASSLGQGMNTEAFF.

V gene TRBV6-1 combines with J gene TRBJ2-5; 8 bases match TRBD2. CDR1 MNHNS and CDR2 SASEGT come from the germline V gene. V dropped 10 bases and J dropped 1; count of bases not matched to a gene: 8. The CDR3 extends over 14 amino acids. CDR3 sequence (DNA): TGTGCCACCGGGAGGGGAGGCCTCCAAGAGACCCAGTACTTC. Protein product: CATGRGGLQETQYF.

The gene calls are TRBV28 and TRBJ1-5; D call uncertain. The V and J ends lost 5 bases and 3 bases respectively, with 14 bases between them. There are 15 residues in the CDR3. The germline V gene encodes CDR1 MDHEN and CDR2 SYDVKM. In nucleotides, the CDR3 is TGTGCCAGCAGTCCTCCGACACAGCTCAATCAGCCCCAGCATTTT. This sequence encodes CASSPPTQLNQPQHF.

The rearrangement uses TRBV5-1 and TRBJ2-5, with D hard to call. V lost 4 bases and J 5 bases, leaving 18 bases between the germline ends. Germline CDR1 reads SGHRS; CDR2 reads YFSETQ. The CDR3 covers 15 residues. As DNA, the CDR3 is TGCGCCAGCAGCGCCCGGGCTTTTCGGGCGGAGACCCAGTACTTC. This translates into CASSARAFRAETQYF.

The chain employs TRBV14 and TRBJ2-7; 8 positions match TRBD1. The CDR3 length is 15 residues. From germline, CDR1 is SGHDN and CDR2 FVKESK. Unmatched junction bases numbered 8, after V lost 4 bases and J lost 3 bases. The CDR3 DNA reads as TGTGCCAGCAGCCCCGGGACAGGACTTGTCTACGAGCAGTACTTC. Translated: CASSPGTGLVYEQYF.

This chain connects TRBV7-9 to TRBJ1-2; TRBD1 matches at 9 bases. This CDR3 has 16 residues. CDR1 is SEHNR, CDR2 FQNEAQ, per germline (reference sequence). The ends lost 1 base at V and 8 bases at J; junction bases unmatched: 11. In DNA, the CDR3 is TGTGCCAGCAGCTTAGACCTCCGGGGACAGGGAAGGGGCTACACCTTC. It encodes CASSLDLRGQGRGYTF.

The chain carries TRBV7-6 and TRBJ2-2; TRBD1 agrees at 8 bases. The CDR3 spans 14 residues. Germline lookup yields CDR1 SGHVS and CDR2 FNYEAQ. V lost 1 base and J lost 6; bases outside the gene matches: 1. CDR3 protein: CASSLDRGAGELFF. For the CDR3, the DNA is TGTGCCAGCAGCTTAGACAGGGGGGCCGGGGAGCTGTTTTTT.

The chain is built from TRBV2 and TRBJ1-4, with 8 bases that match TRBD1. V was clipped by 1 base and J by 8 bases; unmatched bases: 9. This CDR3 spans 16 amino acids. Germline-derived CDR1 and CDR2 are SNHLY and FYNNEI. The CDR3 DNA reads TGTGCCAGCAGTGAAGATCCGGCAGGGGGCAAGGAAAAACTGTTTTTT. As protein: CASSEDPAGGKEKLFF. The full variable domain, rest sourced from reference TRBV2 and TRBJ1-4, is EPEVTQTPSHQVTQMGQEVILRCVPISNHLYFYWYRQILGQKVEFLVSFYNNEISEKSEIFDDQFSVERPDGSNFTLKIRSTKLEDSAMYFCASSEDPAGGKEKLFFGSGTQLSVL.

The chain recombines TRBV7-3 with TRBJ2-7; D is perhaps TRBD1 or TRBD2 (5 bases each). The CDR3 runs 16 residues. V was cut by 1 base and J by 7 bases, with 20 bases left in between. Germline-derived CDR1 and CDR2 are SGHTA and FQGTGA. The CDR3 is CASSLSSGPMGVEQYF. CDR3 DNA sequence: TGTGCCAGCAGCTTAAGCTCGGGACCCATGGGGGTGGAGCAGTACTTC.

The gene calls are TRBV11-2 and TRBJ1-5, with a weak D call TRBD1 (6 bases). The CDR3 runs 15 residues. Germline V CDR1 and CDR2: SGHAT, FQNNGV. V was pared by 1 base and J by 2 bases, with 9 bases between. The CDR3 sequence: CASSLGDNRNQPQHF. DNA for the CDR3: TGTGCCAGCAGCTTAGGGGACAATCGCAATCAGCCCCAGCATTTT.

The chain has TRBV19 and TRBJ2-6; TRBD1 or TRBD2 may be the D gene (5 bases each). Trimming removed 7 bases at V and 0 bases at J, with 10 bases between. Germline CDR1 LNHDA, CDR2 SQIVND (reference sequence). This CDR3 spans 15 amino acids. The CDR3 DNA follows: TGTGCCAGTAATCAGGGAGTCTCTGGGGCCAACGTCCTGACTTTC. This codes for CASNQGVSGANVLTF.

This clone occurred once. The rearrangement uses TRBV9 and TRBJ2-1; the D call may be TRBD1 or TRBD2 (5 bases each). Germline V lookup: CDR1 SGDLS, CDR2 YYNGEE. V was pared by 3 bases and J by 4 bases, with 14 bases between. The CDR3 extends over 15 amino acids. CDR3 residues: CASSAGPTIYNEQFF. Here the CDR3 DNA reads TGTGCCAGCAGCGCGGGACCTACAATTTACAATGAGCAGTTCTTC.

The table lists this clone with a count of one. This chain's CDR3 is CASTVLGAVVYGYTF. The CDR3 nucleotides read TGTGCCAGCACAGTGTTGGGGGCAGTAGTCTATGGCTACACCTTC. The V gene is TRBV2, the J gene TRBJ1-2; D perhaps matches TRBD1 (6 bases). The V end lost 7 bases, the J end lost 4 bases, and 19 bases lay between the germline ends. CDR1 and CDR2 from the germline V gene are SNHLY and FYNNEI. CDR3 length: 15 residues.

This chain uses TRBV2 with TRBJ2-3; 10 bases match TRBD2. J was trimmed by 1 base and V by 6 bases; bases with no gene match: 7. Germline V gene sequence: CDR1 SNHLY, CDR2 FYNNEI. This CDR3 region has 16 residues. DNA of the CDR3: TGTGCCAGCAGCCCAGTCCTAGCGGGAGGCACAGATACGCAGTATTTT. Translating it yields CASSPVLAGGTDTQYF.

The V call is TRBV9, the J call TRBJ2-3; D is unresolved. V was cut by 2 bases and J by 4 bases, with 14 bases left in between. Germline CDR1 SGDLS, CDR2 YYNGEE. This CDR3 has 15 amino acids. CDR3 loop: CASSVRLDRADTQYF. CDR3 DNA sequence: TGTGCCAGCAGCGTCCGACTCGATAGGGCAGATACGCAGTATTTT.

V gene TRBV6-1 combines with J gene TRBJ2-3; the D gene is possibly TRBD2 (5 bases). CDR1 MNHNS and CDR2 SASEGT come from the germline V gene. V lost 7 bases and J lost 0, with 11 bases in between. The CDR3 has 14 amino acids. CDR3 nucleotides: TGTGCCAGCATCGAGAGGACTAGCACAGATACGCAGTATTTT. The encoded protein is CASIERTSTDTQYF.